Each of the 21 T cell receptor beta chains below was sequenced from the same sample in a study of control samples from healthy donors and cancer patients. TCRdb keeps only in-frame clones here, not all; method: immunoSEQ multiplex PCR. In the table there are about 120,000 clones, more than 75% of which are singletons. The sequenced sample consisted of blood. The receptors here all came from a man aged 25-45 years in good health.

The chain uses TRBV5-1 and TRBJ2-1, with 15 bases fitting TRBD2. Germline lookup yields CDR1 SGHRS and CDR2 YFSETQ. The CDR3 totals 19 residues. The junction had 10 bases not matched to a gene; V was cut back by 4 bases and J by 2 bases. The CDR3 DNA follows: TGCGCCAGCAGCACCCGGACTAGCGGGGGGGCAGGGACCTACAATGAGCAGTTCTTC. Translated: CASSTRTSGGAGTYNEQFF.

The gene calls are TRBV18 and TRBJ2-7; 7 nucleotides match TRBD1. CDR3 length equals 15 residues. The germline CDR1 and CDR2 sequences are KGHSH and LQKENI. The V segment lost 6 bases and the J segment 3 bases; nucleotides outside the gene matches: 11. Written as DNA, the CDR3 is TGTGCCAGCTCGCTTGCCAGGACAGGTCACTACGAGCAGTACGTC. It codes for CASSLARTGHYEQYV.

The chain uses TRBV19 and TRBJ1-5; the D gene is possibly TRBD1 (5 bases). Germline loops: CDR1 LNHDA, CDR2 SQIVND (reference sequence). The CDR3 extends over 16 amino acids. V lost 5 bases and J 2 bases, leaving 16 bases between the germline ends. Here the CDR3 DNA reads TGTGCCAGTAGTCCCAGCCGGGACCGACGCAATCAGCCCCAGCATTTT. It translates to CASSPSRDRRNQPQHF.

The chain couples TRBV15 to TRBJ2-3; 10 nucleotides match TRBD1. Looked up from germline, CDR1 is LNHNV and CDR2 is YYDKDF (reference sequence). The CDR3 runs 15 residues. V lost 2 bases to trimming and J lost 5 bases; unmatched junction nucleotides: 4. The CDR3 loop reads CATSRLGQGVDTQYF. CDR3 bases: TGTGCCACCAGCAGACTTGGACAGGGGGTAGATACGCAGTATTTT.

The DNA of the CDR3 is TGTGCCAGCAGTGAATTAGGACAGGGGGTGGCGGTCGCAGATACGCAGTATTTT. This sequence encodes CASSELGQGVAVADTQYF. This sequence joins TRBV25-1 and TRBJ2-3; the match to TRBD1 covers 10 bases. The V and J ends lost 1 base and 4 bases, in that order; junction bases with no gene match: 11. This CDR3 is built from 18 residues. Germline CDR1 reads MGHDK; CDR2 reads SYGVNS.

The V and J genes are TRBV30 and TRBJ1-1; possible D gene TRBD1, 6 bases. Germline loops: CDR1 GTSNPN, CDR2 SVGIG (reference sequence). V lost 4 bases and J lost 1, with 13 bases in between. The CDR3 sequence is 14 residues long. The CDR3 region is CAWKLAGANTEAFF. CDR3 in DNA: TGTGCCTGGAAATTGGCAGGGGCGAACACTGAAGCTTTCTTT.

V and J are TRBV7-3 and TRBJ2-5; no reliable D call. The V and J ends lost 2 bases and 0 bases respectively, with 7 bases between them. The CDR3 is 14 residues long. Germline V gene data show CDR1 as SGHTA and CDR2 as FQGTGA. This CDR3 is CASSLEVNQETQYF. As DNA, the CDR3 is TGTGCCAGCAGCTTAGAGGTCAACCAAGAGACCCAGTACTTC.

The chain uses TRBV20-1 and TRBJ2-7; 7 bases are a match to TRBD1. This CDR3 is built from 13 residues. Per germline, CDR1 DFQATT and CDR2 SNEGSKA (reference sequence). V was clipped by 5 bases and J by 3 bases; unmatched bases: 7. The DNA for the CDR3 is TGCAGTGCTCGTGACAGGGTCGACTACGAGCAGTACGTC. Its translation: CSARDRVDYEQYV.

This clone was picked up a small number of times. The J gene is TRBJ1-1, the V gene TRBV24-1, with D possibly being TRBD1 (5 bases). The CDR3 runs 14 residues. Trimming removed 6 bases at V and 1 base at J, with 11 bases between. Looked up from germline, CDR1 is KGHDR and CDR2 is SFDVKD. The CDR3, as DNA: TGTGCCACCAGTACAGGAGACCAGAACACTGAAGCTTTCTTT. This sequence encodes CATSTGDQNTEAFF.

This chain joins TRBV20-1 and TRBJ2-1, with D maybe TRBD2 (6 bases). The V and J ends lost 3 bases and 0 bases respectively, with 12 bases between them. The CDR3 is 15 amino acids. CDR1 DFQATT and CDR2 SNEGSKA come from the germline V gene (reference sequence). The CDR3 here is CSASPTRSSYNEQFF. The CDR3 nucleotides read TGCAGTGCTAGTCCGACTAGAAGCTCCTACAATGAGCAGTTCTTC.

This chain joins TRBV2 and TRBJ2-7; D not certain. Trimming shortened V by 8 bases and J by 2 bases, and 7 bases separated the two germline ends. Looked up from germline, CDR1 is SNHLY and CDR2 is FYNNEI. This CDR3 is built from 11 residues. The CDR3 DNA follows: TGTGCCAGCGGCCAGACCTACGAGCAGTACGTC. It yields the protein CASGQTYEQYV.

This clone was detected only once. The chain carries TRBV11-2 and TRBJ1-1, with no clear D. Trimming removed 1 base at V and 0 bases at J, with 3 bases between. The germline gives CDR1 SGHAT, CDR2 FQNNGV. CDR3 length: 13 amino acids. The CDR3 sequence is CASSLGLNTEAFF. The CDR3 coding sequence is TGTGCCAGCAGCTTAGGCCTGAACACTGAAGCTTTCTTT.

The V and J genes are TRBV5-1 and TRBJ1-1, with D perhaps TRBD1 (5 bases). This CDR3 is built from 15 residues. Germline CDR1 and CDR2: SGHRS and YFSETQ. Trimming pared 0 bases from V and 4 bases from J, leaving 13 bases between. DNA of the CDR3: TGCGCCAGCAGCTTGGTAGGGACCGCGGGCACTGAAGCTTTCTTT. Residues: CASSLVGTAGTEAFF. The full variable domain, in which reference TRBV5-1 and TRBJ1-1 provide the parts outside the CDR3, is KAGVTQTPRYLIKTRGQQVTLSCSPISGHRSVSWYQQTPGQGLQFLFEYFSETQRNKGNFPGRFSGRQFSNSRSEMNVSTLELGDSALYLCASSLVGTAGTEAFFGQGTRLTVV.

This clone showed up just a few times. The CDR3 reads CASSSGPRDTQYF. CDR3 nucleotides: TGTGCCAGCAGCTCAGGCCCCAGAGATACGCAGTATTTT. The chain couples TRBV11-2 to TRBJ2-3; D gene unclear. The length of the CDR3 is 13 residues. Germline V gene sequence: CDR1 SGHAT, CDR2 FQNNGV. Trimming removed 4 bases at V and 5 bases at J, with 10 bases between.

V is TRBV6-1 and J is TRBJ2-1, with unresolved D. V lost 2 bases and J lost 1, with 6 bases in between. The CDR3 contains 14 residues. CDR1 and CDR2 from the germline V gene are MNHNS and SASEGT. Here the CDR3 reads CASSEKASYNEQFF. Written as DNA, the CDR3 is TGTGCCAGCAGTGAAAAGGCGTCCTACAATGAGCAGTTCTTC.

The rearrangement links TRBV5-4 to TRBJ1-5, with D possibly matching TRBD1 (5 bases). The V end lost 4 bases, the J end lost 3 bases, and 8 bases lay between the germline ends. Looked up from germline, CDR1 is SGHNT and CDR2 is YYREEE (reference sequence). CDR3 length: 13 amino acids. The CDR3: CASSQGFNQPQHF. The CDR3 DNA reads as TGTGCCAGCAGCCAGGGTTTCAATCAGCCCCAGCATTTT.

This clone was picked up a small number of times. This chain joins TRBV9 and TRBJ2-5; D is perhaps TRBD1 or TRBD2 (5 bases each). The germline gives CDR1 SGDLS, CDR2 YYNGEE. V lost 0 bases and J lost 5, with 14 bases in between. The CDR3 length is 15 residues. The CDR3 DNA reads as TGTGCCAGCAGCGTAGGTACCCTCGAGGGGGAGACCCAGTACTTC. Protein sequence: CASSVGTLEGETQYF. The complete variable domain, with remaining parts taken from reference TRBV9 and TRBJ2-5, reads DSGVTQTPKHLITATGQRVTLRCSPRSGDLSVYWYQQSLDQGLQFLIQYYNGEERAKGNILERFSAQQFPDLHSELNLSSLELGDSALYFCASSVGTLEGETQYFGPGTRLLVL.

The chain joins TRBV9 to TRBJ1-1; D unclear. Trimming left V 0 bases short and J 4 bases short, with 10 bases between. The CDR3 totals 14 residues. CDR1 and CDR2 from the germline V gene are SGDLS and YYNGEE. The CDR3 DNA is TGTGCCAGCAGCGTAGAAGCCGGAGGCACTGAAGCTTTCTTT. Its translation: CASSVEAGGTEAFF.

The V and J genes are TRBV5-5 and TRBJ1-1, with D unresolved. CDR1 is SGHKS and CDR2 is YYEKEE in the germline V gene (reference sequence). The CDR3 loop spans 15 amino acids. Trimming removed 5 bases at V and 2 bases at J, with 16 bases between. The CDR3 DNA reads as TGTGCCAGCAGTCCGACCCCCACAGTTAACACTGAAGCTTTCTTT. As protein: CASSPTPTVNTEAFF.

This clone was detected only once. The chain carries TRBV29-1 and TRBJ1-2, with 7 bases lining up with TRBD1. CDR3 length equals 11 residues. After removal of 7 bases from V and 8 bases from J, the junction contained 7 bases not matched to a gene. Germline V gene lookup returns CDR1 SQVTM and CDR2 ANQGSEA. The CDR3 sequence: CSGWYRGGYTF. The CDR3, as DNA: TGCAGCGGCTGGTACAGGGGAGGCTACACCTTC. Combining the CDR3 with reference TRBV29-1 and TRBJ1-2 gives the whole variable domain SAVISQKPSRDICQRGTSLTIQCQVDSQVTMMFWYRQQPGQSLTLIATANQGSEATYESGFVIDKFPISRPNLTFSTLTVSNMSPEDSSIYLCSGWYRGGYTFGSGTRLTVV.

CDR3 nucleotide sequence: TGTGCCAGCAGAGACAGGGCCAACACTGAAGCTTTCTTT. It is translated as CASRDRANTEAFF. This chain joins TRBV28 and TRBJ1-1; 7 bases agree with TRBD1. Trimming removed 6 bases from V and 2 bases from J; junction bases left unmatched: 3. CDR1 and CDR2 from the germline V gene are MDHEN and SYDVKM. This CDR3 spans 13 amino acids.